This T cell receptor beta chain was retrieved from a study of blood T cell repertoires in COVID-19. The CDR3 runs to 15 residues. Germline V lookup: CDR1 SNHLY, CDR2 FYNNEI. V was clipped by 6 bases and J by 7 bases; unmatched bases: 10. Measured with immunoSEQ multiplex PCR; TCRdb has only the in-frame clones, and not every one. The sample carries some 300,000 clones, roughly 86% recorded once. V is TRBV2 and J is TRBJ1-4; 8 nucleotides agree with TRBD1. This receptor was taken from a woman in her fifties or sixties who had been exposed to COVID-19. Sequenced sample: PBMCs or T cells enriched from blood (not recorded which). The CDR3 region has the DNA TGTGCCAGCAGCCCGTCCAGGGGGCATACTGAAAAACTGTTTTTT. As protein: CASSPSRGHTEKLFF.